The rows below give T cell receptor beta chains drawn from one sample of a study of PD-L1 blockade in urothelial cancer. TCRdb keeps only in-frame clones here, not all; method: immunoSEQ multiplex PCR. Found here are more than 90,000 clones, less than 85% of them singletons; the top ten hold approximately 8.4%. This specimen was PBMCs, taken around atezolizumab (anti-PD-L1) treatment. The receptors were sampled from a man in his 70s with urothelial cancer. Each CDR3 is given with its conserved first and last residue. Fields, in order: V gene, D gene, clone size, J gene, CDR3 DNA, CDR3 protein. The D gene is left open where the match is weak. Clone size is given for some rows only: seen once, a few or many times, or a class if the clone is expanded.

>TRBV10-3|TRBD2|-|TRBJ2-7
TGTGCCATCAGTGAGTCGGGCAGCGGGGGGATCTACGAGCAGTACTTC
CAISESGSGGIYEQYF
>TRBV11-2|-|-|TRBJ2-3
TGTGCCAGCACCCGTTCCACAGATACGCAGTATTTT
CASTRSTDTQYF
>TRBV10-3|TRBD1|-|TRBJ1-3
TGTGCCATCAGTGCAGGACAGGGGGCTGGAAACACCATATATTTT
CAISAGQGAGNTIYF
>TRBV5-4|TRBD2|-|TRBJ2-3
TGTGCCAGCAGCTCTGGACTAGCGGGAGATACGCAGTATTTT
CASSSGLAGDTQYF
>TRBV6-5|TRBD1|once|TRBJ1-3
TGTGCCAGCAGTCGAGGACAGGGGGGAAACACCATATATTTT
CASSRGQGGNTIYF
>TRBV11-2|TRBD2|few|TRBJ2-2
TGTGCCAGCAGCTGGACTAGCGGGGAAAGTGCCGGGGAGCTGTTTTTT
CASSWTSGESAGELFF
>TRBV11-2|TRBD2|few|TRBJ2-7
TGTGCCAGCAGCTTAGGCGGGAGCGAGGGTGAGCAGTACTTC
CASSLGGSEGEQYF
>TRBV10-1|TRBD2|-|TRBJ2-3
TGCGCCAGCAGTGAAGCTCAGCGGGGGGGCTCAGATACGCAGTATTTT
CASSEAQRGGSDTQYF
>TRBV2|-|few|TRBJ2-7
TGTGCCAGCAGTGAATGGACAAACTCCTACGAGCAGTACTTC
CASSEWTNSYEQYF
>TRBV6-6|-|-|TRBJ1-6
TGTGCCAGCAGTCAGAATTCACCCCTCCACTTT
CASSQNSPLHF
>TRBV6-1|TRBD1|-|TRBJ1-4
TGTGCCAGCAGTGAATCGGCGACAGGGTGGGAAAAACTGTTTTTT
CASSESATGWEKLFF
>TRBV7-2|TRBD2|-|TRBJ2-1
TGTGCCAGCAGCTTAGGCGGGAGAGGAAATGAGCAGTTCTTC
CASSLGGRGNEQFF
>TRBV6-5|-|-|TRBJ1-1
TGTGCCAGCAGGCGAGGTTTGGAAGGTGAAGCTTTCTTT
CASRRGLEGEAFF
>TRBV7-9|TRBD1|-|TRBJ1-5
TGTGCCAGCGATTTTGGACAGGGAATTCAGCCCCAGCATTTT
CASDFGQGIQPQHF